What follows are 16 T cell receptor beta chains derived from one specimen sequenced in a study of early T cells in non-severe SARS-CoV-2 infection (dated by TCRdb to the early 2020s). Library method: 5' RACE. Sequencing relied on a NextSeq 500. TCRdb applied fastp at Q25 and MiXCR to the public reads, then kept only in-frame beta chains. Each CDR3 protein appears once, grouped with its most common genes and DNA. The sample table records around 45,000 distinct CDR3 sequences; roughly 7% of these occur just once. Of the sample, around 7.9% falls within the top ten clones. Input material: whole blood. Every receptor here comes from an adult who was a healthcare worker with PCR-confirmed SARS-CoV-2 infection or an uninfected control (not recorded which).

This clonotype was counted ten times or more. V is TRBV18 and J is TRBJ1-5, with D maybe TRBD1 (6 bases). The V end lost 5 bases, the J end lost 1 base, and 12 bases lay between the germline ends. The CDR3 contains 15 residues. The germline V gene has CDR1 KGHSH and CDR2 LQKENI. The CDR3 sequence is CASSRGELSNQPQHF. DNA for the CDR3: TGTGCCAGCTCAAGGGGGGAACTCAGCAATCAGCCCCAGCATTTT.

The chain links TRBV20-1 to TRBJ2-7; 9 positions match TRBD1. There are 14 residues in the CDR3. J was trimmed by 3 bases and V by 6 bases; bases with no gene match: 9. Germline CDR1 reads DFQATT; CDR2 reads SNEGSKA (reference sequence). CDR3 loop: CSATGQGKSYEQYF. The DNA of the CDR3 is TGCAGTGCCACCGGACAGGGGAAGAGCTACGAGCAGTACTTC.

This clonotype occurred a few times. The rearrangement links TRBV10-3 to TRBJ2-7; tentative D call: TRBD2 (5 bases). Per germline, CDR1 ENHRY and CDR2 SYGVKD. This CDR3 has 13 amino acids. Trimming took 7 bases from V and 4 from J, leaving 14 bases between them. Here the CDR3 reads CAINPGSEYEQYF. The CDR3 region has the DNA TGTGCCATCAACCCCGGTAGCGAATACGAGCAGTACTTC.

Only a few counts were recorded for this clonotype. DNA for the CDR3: TGTGCCAGCAGCCTCGTTCCTACAGGGAGAGGGGGCACTGAAGCTTTCTTT. It specifies CASSLVPTGRGGTEAFF. The chain employs TRBV6-1 and TRBJ1-1, with D possibly matching TRBD1 (6 bases). Looked up from germline, CDR1 is MNHNS and CDR2 is SASEGT. Trimming took 6 bases from V and 4 from J, leaving 24 bases between them. The CDR3 has 17 amino acids.

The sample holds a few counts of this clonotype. As DNA, the CDR3 is TGTGCCAGCAGTGGACAGTCCCAAGAGACCCAGTACTTC. As protein: CASSGQSQETQYF. V usage is TRBV7-9 and J usage is TRBJ2-5, with D tentatively TRBD1 (6 bases). V lost 6 bases and J 1 base, leaving 9 bases between the germline ends. Germline V lookup: CDR1 SEHNR, CDR2 FQNEAQ (reference sequence). The CDR3 consists of 13 residues.

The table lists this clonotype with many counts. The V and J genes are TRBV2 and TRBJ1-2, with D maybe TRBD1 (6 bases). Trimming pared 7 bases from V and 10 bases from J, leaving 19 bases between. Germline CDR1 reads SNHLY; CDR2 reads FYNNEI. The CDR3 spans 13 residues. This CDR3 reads CASTEGGQGPYTF. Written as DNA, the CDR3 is TGTGCCAGCACCGAAGGGGGGCAAGGCCCCTACACCTTC.

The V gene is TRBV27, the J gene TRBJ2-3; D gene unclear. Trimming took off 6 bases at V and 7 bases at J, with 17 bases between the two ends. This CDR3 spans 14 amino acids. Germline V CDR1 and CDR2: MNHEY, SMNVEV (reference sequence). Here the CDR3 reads CASRDQSTAYTQYF. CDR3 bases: TGTGCCAGCAGGGATCAATCTACAGCTTATACGCAGTATTTT.

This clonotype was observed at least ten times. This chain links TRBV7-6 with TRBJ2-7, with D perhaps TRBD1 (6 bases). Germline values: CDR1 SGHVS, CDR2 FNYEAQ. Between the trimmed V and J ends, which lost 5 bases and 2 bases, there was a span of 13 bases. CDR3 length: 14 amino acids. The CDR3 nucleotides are TGTGCCAGCAGCCTTACCGGACAGACCTACGAGCAGTACTTC. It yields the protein CASSLTGQTYEQYF.

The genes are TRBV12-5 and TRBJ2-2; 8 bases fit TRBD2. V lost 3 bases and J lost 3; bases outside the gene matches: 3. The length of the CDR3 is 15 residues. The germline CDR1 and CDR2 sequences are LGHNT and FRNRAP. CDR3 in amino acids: CASGFLAGYTGELFF. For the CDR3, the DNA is TGTGCTAGTGGTTTCTTAGCGGGGTACACCGGGGAGCTGTTTTTT.

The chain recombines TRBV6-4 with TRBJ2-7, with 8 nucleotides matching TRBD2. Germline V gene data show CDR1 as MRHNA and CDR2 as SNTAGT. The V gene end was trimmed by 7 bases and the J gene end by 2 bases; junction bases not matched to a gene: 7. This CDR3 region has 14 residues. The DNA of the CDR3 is TGTGCCAGCAAAGGACTAGCTGGGGCCTACGAGCAGTACTTC. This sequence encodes CASKGLAGAYEQYF.

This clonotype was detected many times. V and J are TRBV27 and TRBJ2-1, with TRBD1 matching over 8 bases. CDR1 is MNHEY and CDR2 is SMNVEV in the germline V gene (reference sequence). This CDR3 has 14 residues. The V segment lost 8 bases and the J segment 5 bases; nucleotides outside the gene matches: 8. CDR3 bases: TGTGCCAGCGGGATCGGACAGGGCAACAATGAGCAGTTCTTC. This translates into CASGIGQGNNEQFF.

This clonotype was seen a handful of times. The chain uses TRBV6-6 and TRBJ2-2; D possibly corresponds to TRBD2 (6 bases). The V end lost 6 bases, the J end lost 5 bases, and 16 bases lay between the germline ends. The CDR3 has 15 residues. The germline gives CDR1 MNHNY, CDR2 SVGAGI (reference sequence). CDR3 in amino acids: CASRSLGAGTGELFF. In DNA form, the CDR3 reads TGTGCCAGCAGATCCCTTGGGGCGGGGACCGGGGAGCTGTTTTTT.

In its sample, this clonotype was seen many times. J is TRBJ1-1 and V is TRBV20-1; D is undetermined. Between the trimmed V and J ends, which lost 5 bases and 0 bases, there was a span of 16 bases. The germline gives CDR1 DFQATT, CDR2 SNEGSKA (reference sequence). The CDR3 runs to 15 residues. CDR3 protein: CSAPDGSYMNTEAFF. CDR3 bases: TGCAGTGCTCCAGACGGGAGTTACATGAACACTGAAGCTTTCTTT.

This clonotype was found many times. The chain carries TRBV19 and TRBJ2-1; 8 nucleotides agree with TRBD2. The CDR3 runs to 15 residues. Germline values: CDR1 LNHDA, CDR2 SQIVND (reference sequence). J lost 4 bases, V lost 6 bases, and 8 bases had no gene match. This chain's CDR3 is CASRPGLAYYNEQFF. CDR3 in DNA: TGTGCCAGTAGACCCGGACTAGCCTATTACAATGAGCAGTTCTTC.

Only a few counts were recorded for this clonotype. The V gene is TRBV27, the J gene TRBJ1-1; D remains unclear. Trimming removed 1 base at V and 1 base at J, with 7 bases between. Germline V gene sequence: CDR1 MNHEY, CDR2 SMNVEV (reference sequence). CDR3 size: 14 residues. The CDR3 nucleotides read TGTGCCAGCAGTTTATTTGGCTGGAACACTGAAGCTTTCTTT. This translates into CASSLFGWNTEAFF.

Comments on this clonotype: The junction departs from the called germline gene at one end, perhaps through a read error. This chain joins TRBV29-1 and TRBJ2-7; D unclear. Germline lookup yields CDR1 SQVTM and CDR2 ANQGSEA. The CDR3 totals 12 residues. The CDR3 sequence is CSVEDQEYEQNF. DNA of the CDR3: TGCAGCGTTGAAGATCAAGAATACGAGCAGAACTTC.